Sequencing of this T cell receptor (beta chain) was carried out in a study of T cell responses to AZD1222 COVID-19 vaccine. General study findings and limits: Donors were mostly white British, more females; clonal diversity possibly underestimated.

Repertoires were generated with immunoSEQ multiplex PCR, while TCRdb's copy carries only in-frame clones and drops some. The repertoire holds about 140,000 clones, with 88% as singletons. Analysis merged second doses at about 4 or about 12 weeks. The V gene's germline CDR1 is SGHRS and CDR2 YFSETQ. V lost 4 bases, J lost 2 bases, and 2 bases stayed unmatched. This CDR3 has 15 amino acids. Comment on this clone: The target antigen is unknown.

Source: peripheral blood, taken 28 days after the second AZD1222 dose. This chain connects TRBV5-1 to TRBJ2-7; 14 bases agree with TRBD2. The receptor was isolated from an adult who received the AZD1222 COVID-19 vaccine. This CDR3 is CASSGGLAGAYEQYF. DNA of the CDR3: TGCGCCAGCAGCGGGGGACTAGCGGGGGCCTACGAGCAGTACTTC.